This T cell receptor (beta chain) stems from a study of circulating tumor DNA in untreated peripheral T-cell lymphoma. For this clone: Antigen: not known.

Tumor tissue was collected at baseline, before treatment began. Study conclusions and caveats: Baseline tissues yielded around 86% and baseline serum roughly 70% tumor-specific clonotype detection.

Clones were sequenced by immunoSEQ multiplex PCR, and TCRdb holds only the in-frame ones, with some missing. The repertoire has about 8,900 clones, 82% of them found once; the top ten carry about 2%. The CDR3 is 14 residues long. The V gene's germline CDR1 is SQVTM and CDR2 ANQGSEA. V was clipped by 6 bases and J by 0 bases, with 11 bases between them. The specimen sequenced was tumor tissue. This TCR was sampled from a human donor with peripheral T-cell lymphoma. This sequence joins TRBV29-1 and TRBJ1-4; D gene uncertain. CDR3 coding DNA: TGCAGCGTAACAGACATTTCAACTAATGAAAAACTGTTTTTT. It is translated as CSVTDISTNEKLFF.